The clone carrying this TCR beta chain was seen ten or more times. Its target is not known. The record originates from a study of T cells after yellow fever vaccination. The CDR3 extends over 13 amino acids. CDR1 is SGHTA and CDR2 is FQGNSA in the germline V gene. Trimming took 2 bases from V and 4 from J, leaving 6 bases between them. Notes on the study in general: Peaking on day 5 versus 15, the secondary response was faster but weaker. Most primary-vaccination clones recurred post-booster (just under 98% CD4, roughly 91% CD8). Any FACS-sorted repertoire could hold abundant clonotypes that contaminate it from the bulk population.

By 5'RACE template switching, TCR cDNA was produced, with a universal primer site and UMIs added in the process. TCRdb reprocessed the 5' RACE reads with MiXCR, giving one entry per CDR3 protein. The sample lists 250,000 or so distinct CDR3 sequences, approximately 3.5% seen once, with 19% in the top ten. The sequence came from a man aged 18 to 35 who received the YFV17D yellow fever vaccine. Source: PBMCs, taken 15 days after the yellow fever booster vaccination. The rearrangement joins TRBV7-2 to TRBJ2-1; no reliable D call. CDR3 region: CASSLTVYNEQFF. The CDR3 DNA reads as TGTGCCAGCAGCTTAACGGTATACAATGAGCAGTTCTTC.